One sample yielded the 10 T cell receptor beta chains listed below, sequenced in a study of T cell responses to AZD1222 COVID-19 vaccine. Clones were sequenced by immunoSEQ multiplex PCR, and TCRdb holds only the in-frame ones, with some missing. The sample shows some 130,000 clones, over 75% of them seen only once. The sample in question was peripheral blood, obtained on day 0 of AZD1222 vaccination. The source of these receptors is an adult in good health.

This clone appeared once. V gene TRBV19 combines with J gene TRBJ2-6; 8 bases line up with TRBD2. Germline CDR1 reads LNHDA; CDR2 reads SQIVND (reference sequence). The CDR3 loop spans 17 amino acids. The trim removed 1 base at V and 0 bases at J, leaving 2 bases unmatched. CDR3 in DNA: TGTGCCAGTAGTATAGGGCGGGGGGCCTCTGGGGCCAACGTCCTGACTTTC. The encoded protein is CASSIGRGASGANVLTF.

The chain carries TRBV7-9 and TRBJ1-5, with 7 bases that match TRBD1. Germline lookup yields CDR1 SEHNR and CDR2 FQNEAQ (reference sequence). CDR3 length equals 13 residues. V was pared by 7 bases and J by 5 bases, with 5 bases of the junction left unmatched. The CDR3 sequence is CASTLGTDQPQHF. The CDR3 coding sequence is TGTGCCAGCACCCTCGGGACAGATCAGCCCCAGCATTTT.

This clone was counted only a few times. The V and J genes are TRBV2 and TRBJ2-1; 9 bases align to TRBD2. Germline trimming cut 7 bases from V and 7 bases from J; bases unmatched to any gene: 11. The CDR3 has 15 residues. From germline, CDR1 is SNHLY and CDR2 FYNNEI. CDR3 coding DNA: TGTGCCAGCAAGGAAGTGAGGACTAGCGTGAATGAGCAGTTCTTC. Its translation is CASKEVRTSVNEQFF.

The genes are TRBV9 and TRBJ2-7, with 7 bases that match TRBD2. The V and J ends lost 0 bases and 2 bases, in that order; junction bases with no gene match: 8. CDR1 SGDLS and CDR2 YYNGEE come from the germline V gene. There are 16 residues in the CDR3. The CDR3 sequence is CASSVDPGLGTYEQYF. The CDR3 bases are TGTGCCAGCAGCGTAGACCCAGGACTAGGAACCTACGAGCAGTACTTC. The full variable domain, completed using reference TRBV9 and TRBJ2-7, is DSGVTQTPKHLITATGQRVTLRCSPRSGDLSVYWYQQSLDQGLQFLIQYYNGEERAKGNILERFSAQQFPDLHSELNLSSLELGDSALYFCASSVDPGLGTYEQYFGPGTRLTVT.

The V gene is TRBV6-5, the J gene TRBJ1-4; the D is unclear. CDR1 and CDR2 (germline): MNHEY, SVGAGI. This CDR3 comprises 14 residues. V was clipped by 6 bases and J by 3 bases, with 11 bases between them. This chain's CDR3 is CASSPSRANEKLFF. CDR3 DNA sequence: TGTGCCAGCAGCCCCTCGCGGGCTAATGAAAAACTGTTTTTT.

CDR3: CASSPVLAKGGVDTQYF. The CDR3 DNA reads TGTGCCAGCTCACCAGTACTAGCGAAAGGTGGTGTGGATACGCAGTATTTT. This rearrangement joins TRBV18 to TRBJ2-3; 7 positions agree with TRBD2. The CDR3 sequence is 17 residues long. Germline V gene data show CDR1 as KGHSH and CDR2 as LQKENI. V gave up 2 bases and J gave up 6 bases; unmatched junction bases: 14.

The chain has TRBV9 and TRBJ1-3; maybe TRBD1 (5 bases). V lost 4 bases, J lost 4 bases, and 15 bases lay in between. This CDR3 contains 15 residues. In germline, CDR1 is SGDLS, CDR2 YYNGEE. The CDR3 reads CASSPLWAGGNTIYF. The CDR3 region has the DNA TGTGCCAGCAGCCCTCTGTGGGCAGGGGGAAACACCATATATTTT.

The chain links TRBV7-3 to TRBJ2-3; D is unclear. The V gene's germline CDR1 is SGHTA and CDR2 FQGTGA. This CDR3 is built from 16 residues. V was clipped by 6 bases and J by 1 base, with 17 bases between them. This chain's CDR3 is CASSHRRSLGTDTQYF. The CDR3 region has the DNA TGTGCCAGCAGTCATCGAAGGTCTCTGGGCACAGATACGCAGTATTTT.

This rearrangement joins TRBV10-2 to TRBJ1-5, with D uncertain. In germline, CDR1 is WSHSY, CDR2 SAAADI. The length of the CDR3 is 14 residues. V was clipped by 3 bases and J by 9 bases, with 15 bases between them. CDR3 loop: CASSDGPKSRPQHF. For the CDR3, the DNA is TGCGCCAGCAGTGACGGGCCTAAAAGTCGGCCCCAGCATTTT.

This clone was found once. The J gene is TRBJ1-2, the V gene TRBV27, with TRBD1 identical over 8 bases. This CDR3 is 13 amino acids long. CDR1 is MNHEY and CDR2 is SMNVEV in the germline V gene (reference sequence). V lost 6 bases, J lost 7 bases, and 7 bases stayed unmatched. The CDR3 loop is CASRWTGTGGYTF. CDR3 sequence (DNA): TGTGCCAGCAGATGGACAGGGACGGGTGGCTACACCTTC.